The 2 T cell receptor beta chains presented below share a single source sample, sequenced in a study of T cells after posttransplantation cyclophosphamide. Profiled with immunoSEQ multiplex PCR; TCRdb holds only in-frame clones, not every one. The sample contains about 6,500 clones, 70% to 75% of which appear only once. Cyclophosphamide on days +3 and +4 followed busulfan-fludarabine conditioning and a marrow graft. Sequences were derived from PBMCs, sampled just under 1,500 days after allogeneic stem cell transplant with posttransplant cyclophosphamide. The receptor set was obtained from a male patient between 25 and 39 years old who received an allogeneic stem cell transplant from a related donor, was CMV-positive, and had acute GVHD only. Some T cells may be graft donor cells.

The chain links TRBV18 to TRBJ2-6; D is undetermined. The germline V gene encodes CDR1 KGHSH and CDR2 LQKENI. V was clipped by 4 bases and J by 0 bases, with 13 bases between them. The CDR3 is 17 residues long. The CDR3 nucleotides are TGTGCCAGCTCACAGACGTTCCAGGACTCTGGGGCCAACGTCCTGACTTTC. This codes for CASSQTFQDSGANVLTF.

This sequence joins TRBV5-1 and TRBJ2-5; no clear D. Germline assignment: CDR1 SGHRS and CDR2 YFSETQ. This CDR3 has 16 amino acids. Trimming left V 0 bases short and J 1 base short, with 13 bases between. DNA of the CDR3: TGCGCCAGCAGCTTGGTCGGTACAGACATCCAAGAGACCCAGTACTTC. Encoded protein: CASSLVGTDIQETQYF. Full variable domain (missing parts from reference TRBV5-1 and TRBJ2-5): KAGVTQTPRYLIKTRGQQVTLSCSPISGHRSVSWYQQTPGQGLQFLFEYFSETQRNKGNFPGRFSGRQFSNSRSEMNVSTLELGDSALYLCASSLVGTDIQETQYFGPGTRLLVL.